This T cell receptor (beta chain) stems from a study of T cell responses to AZD1222 COVID-19 vaccine. Study-wide results and caveats: Spike-wide coverage was observed for vaccine-associated CD4 TCRs, with dominant responses at 160-218 and 743-854. The study found Spike-specific TCR breadth and depth rose after two AZD1222 doses. Donor demographics were predominantly white British with a female majority; clonal diversity may be underestimated.

Notes on this clone: No antigen is known for it.

Produced via immunoSEQ multiplex PCR; TCRdb's table is partial and in-frame only. The sample records 150,000 to 250,000 clones, approximately 95% being singletons. The clonotype was recovered from an adult who received the AZD1222 COVID-19 vaccine. The sample consisted of peripheral blood, taken 28 days after the second AZD1222 dose.

In DNA, the CDR3 is TGTGCCAGCAGCGAAGGCAGGGTCAATGAGCAGTTCTTC. This sequence encodes CASSEGRVNEQFF. The chain combines TRBV9 with TRBJ2-1; D is perhaps TRBD1 (5 bases). Deletions cut 3 bases from V and 6 bases from J, with 10 bases between. CDR1 SGDLS and CDR2 YYNGEE come from the germline V gene. The CDR3 has 13 residues.